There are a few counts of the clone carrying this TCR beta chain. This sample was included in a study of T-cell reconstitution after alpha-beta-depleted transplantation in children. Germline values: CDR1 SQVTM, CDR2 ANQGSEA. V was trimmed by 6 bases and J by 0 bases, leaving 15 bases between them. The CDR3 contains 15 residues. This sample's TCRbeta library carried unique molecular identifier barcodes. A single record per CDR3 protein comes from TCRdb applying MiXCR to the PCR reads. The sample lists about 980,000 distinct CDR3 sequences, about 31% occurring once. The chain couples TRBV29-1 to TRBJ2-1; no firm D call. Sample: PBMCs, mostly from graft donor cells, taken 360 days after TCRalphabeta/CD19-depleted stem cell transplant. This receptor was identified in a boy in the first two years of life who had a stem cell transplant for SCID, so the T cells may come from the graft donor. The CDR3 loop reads CSVPLGGSSYNEQFF. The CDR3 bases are TGCAGCGTCCCCCTCGGCGGAAGCTCCTACAATGAGCAGTTCTTC.